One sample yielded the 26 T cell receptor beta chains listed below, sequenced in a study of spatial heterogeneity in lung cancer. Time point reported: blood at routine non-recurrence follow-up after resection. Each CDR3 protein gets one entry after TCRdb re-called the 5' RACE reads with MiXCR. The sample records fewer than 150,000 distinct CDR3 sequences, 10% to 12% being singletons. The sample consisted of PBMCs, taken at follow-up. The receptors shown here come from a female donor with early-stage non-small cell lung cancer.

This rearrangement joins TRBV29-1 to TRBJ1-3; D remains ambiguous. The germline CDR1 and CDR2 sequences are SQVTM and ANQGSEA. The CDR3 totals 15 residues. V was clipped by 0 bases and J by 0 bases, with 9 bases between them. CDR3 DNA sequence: TGCAGCGTTGAAGACCACATGGGCTCTGGAAACACCATATATTTT. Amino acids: CSVEDHMGSGNTIYF.

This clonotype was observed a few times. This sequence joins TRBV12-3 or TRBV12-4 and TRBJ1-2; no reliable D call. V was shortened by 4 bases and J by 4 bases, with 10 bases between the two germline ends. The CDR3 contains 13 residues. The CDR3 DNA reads TGTGCCAGCAGTTCCGACATGGGCTATGGCTACACCTTC. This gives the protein CASSSDMGYGYTF.

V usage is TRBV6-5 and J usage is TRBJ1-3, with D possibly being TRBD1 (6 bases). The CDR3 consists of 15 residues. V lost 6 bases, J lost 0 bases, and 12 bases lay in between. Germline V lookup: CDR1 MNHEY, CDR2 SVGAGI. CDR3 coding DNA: TGTGCCAGCAGATCAGGGGCCCCCTCTGGAAACACCATATATTTT. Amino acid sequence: CASRSGAPSGNTIYF.

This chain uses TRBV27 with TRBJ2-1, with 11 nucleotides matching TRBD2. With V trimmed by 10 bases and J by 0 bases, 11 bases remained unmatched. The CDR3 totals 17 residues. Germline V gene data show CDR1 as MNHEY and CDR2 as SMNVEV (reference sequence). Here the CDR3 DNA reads TGTGCCACCGGAGACTTAGCGGGAGGGAGCTCCTACAATGAGCAGTTCTTC. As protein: CATGDLAGGSSYNEQFF.

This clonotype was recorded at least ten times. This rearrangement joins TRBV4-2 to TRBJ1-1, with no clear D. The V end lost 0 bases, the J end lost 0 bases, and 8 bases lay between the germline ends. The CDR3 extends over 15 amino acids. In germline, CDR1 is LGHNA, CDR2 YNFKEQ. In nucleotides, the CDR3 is TGTGCCAGCAGCCAAGATAGGACGGTGAACACTGAAGCTTTCTTT. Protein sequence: CASSQDRTVNTEAFF.

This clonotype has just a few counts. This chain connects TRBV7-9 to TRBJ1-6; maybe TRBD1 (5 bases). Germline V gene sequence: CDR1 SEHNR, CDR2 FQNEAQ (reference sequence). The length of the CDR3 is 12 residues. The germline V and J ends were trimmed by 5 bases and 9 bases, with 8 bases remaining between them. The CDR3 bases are TGTGCCAGCAGCCGAGGGGTTTCACCCCTCCACTTT. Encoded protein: CASSRGVSPLHF.

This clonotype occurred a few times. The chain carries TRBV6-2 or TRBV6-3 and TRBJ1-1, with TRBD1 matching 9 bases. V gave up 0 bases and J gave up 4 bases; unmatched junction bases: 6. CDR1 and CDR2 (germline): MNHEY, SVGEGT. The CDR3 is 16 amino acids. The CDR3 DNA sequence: TGTGCCAGCAGTTACTCCCCGGGACAGGGAGGCACTGAAGCTTTCTTT. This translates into CASSYSPGQGGTEAFF.

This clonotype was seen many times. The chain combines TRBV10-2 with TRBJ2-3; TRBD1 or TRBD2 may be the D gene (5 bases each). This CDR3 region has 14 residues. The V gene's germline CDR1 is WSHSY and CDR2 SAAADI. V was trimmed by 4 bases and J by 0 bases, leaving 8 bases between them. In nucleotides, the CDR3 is TGCGCCAGCAGTGGAGGGACCAGCACAGATACGCAGTATTTT. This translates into CASSGGTSTDTQYF.

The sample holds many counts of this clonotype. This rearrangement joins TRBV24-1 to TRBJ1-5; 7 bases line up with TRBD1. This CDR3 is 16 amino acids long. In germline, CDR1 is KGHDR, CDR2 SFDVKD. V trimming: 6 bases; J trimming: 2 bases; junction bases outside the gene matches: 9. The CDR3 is CATSPRGDRGNQPQHF. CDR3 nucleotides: TGTGCCACCAGTCCCCGGGGCGACAGGGGCAATCAGCCCCAGCATTTT.

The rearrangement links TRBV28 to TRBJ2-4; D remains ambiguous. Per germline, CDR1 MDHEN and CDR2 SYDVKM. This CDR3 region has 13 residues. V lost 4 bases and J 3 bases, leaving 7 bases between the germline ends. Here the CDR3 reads CASSSGNKNIQYF. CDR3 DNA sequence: TGTGCCAGCAGTTCTGGAAACAAAAACATTCAGTACTTC.

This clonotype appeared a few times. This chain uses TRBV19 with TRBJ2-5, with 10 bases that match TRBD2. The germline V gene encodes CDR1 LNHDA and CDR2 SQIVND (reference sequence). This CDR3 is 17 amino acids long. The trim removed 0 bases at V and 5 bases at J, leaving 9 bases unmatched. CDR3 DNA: TGTGCCAGTAGTATAGAGGGTAGCGGGAGGACGAGGGAGACCCAGTACTTC. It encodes CASSIEGSGRTRETQYF.

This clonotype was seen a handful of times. CDR3 DNA: TGTGCCAGCAGTTACGGAGCAGGGACAGTAAATGGCTACACCTTC. Protein sequence: CASSYGAGTVNGYTF. This chain uses TRBV6-5 with TRBJ1-2; 7 nucleotides line up with TRBD1. Unmatched junction bases numbered 9, after V lost 2 bases and J lost 6 bases. This CDR3 region has 15 residues. Germline-derived CDR1 and CDR2 are MNHEY and SVGAGI.

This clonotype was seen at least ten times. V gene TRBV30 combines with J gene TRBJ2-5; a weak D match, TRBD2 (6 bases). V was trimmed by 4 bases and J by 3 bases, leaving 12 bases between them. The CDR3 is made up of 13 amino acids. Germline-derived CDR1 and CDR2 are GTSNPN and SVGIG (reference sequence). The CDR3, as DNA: TGTGCCTGGACCCCTAGCGCCAAAGAGACCCAGTACTTC. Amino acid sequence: CAWTPSAKETQYF.

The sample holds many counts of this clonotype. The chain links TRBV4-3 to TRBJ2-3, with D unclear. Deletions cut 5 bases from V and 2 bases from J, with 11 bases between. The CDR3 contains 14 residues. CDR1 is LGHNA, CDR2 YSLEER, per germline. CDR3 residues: CASSARRHTDTQYF. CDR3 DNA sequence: TGCGCCAGCAGCGCCCGGCGCCACACAGATACGCAGTATTTT.

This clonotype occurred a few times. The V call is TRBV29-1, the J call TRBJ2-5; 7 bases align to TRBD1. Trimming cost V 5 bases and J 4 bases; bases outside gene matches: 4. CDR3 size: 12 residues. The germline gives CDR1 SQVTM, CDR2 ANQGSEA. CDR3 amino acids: CSVWTGGETQYF. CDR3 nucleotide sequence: TGCAGCGTTTGGACAGGCGGAGAGACCCAGTACTTC. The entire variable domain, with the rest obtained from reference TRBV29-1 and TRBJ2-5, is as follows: SAVISQKPSRDICQRGTSLTIQCQVDSQVTMMFWYRQQPGQSLTLIATANQGSEATYESGFVIDKFPISRPNLTFSTLTVSNMSPEDSSIYLCSVWTGGETQYFGPGTRLLVL.

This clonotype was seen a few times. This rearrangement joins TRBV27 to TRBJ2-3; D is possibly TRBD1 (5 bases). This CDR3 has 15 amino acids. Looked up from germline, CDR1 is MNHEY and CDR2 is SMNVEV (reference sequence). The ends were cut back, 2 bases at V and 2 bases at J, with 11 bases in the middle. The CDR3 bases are TGTGCCAGCAGTTTAACAGGCCATTACACAGATACGCAGTATTTT. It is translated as CASSLTGHYTDTQYF.

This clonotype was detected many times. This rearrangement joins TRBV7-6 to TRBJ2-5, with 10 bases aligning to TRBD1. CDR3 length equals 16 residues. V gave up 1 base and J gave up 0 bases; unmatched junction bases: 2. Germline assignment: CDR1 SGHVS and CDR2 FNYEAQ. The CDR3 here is CASSLGQGAYQETQYF. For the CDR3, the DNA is TGTGCCAGCAGCTTAGGACAGGGGGCTTACCAAGAGACCCAGTACTTC.

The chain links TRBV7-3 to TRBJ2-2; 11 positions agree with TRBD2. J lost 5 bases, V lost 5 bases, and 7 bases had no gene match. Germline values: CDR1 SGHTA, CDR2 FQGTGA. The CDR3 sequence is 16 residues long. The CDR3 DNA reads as TGTGCCAGCAGCCCCCGGACTAGCGGGCTTACCGGGGAGCTGTTTTTT. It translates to CASSPRTSGLTGELFF. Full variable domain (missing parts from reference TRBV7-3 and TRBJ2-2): GAGVSQTPSNKVTEKGKYVELRCDPISGHTALYWYRQSLGQGPEFLIYFQGTGAADDSGLPNDRFFAVRPEGSVSTLKIQRTERGDSAVYLCASSPRTSGLTGELFFGEGSRLTVL.

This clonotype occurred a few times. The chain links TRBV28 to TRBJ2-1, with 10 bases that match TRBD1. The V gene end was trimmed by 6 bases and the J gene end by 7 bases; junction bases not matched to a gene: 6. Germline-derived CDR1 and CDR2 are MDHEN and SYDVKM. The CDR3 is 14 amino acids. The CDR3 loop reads CASRTGGGFNEQFF. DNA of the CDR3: TGTGCCAGCAGGACAGGGGGCGGTTTTAATGAGCAGTTCTTC.

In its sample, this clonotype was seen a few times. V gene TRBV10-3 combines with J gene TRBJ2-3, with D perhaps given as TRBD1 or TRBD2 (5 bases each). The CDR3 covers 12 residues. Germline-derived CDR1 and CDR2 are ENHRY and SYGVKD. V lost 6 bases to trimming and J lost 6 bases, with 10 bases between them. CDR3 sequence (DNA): TGTGCCATCAGAGGAGAGGGGGATACGCAGTATTTT. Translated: CAIRGEGDTQYF.

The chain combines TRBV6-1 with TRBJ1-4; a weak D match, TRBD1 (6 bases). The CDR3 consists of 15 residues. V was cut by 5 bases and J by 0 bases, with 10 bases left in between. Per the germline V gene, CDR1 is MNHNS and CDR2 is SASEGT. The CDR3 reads CASSPQGTTNEKLFF. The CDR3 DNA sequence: TGTGCCAGCAGTCCACAGGGAACAACTAATGAAAAACTGTTTTTT.

The chain's CDR3 is CASSFGGPYNEQFF. The CDR3 nucleotides are TGCGCCAGCAGCTTTGGGGGCCCCTACAATGAGCAGTTCTTC. The chain uses TRBV5-1 and TRBJ2-1, with a weak D call TRBD1 (6 bases). The CDR3 is 14 amino acids. With 2 bases removed from V and 2 bases from J, the gap between germline ends came to 8 bases. Germline assignment: CDR1 SGHRS and CDR2 YFSETQ.

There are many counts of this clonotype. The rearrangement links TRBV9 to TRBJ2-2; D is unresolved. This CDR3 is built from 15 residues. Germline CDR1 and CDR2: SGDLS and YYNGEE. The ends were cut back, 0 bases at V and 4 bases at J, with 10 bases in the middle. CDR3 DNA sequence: TGTGCCAGCAGCGTAGTCCCTGAAATCACCGGGGAGCTGTTTTTT. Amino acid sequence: CASSVVPEITGELFF.

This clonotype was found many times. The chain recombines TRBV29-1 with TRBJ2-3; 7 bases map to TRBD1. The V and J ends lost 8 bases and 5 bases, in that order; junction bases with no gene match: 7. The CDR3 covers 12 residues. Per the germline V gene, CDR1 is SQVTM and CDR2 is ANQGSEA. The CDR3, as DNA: TGCAGCTTACAGGGGCCGCAAGATACGCAGTATTTT. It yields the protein CSLQGPQDTQYF.

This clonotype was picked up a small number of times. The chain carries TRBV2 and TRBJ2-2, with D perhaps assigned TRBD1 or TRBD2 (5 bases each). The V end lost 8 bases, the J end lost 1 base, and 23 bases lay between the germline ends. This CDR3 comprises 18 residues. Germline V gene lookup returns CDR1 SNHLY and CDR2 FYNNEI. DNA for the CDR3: TGTGCCAGCCGCCGTTACTCTCGGGACCTAGGGAACACCGGGGAGCTGTTTTTT. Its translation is CASRRYSRDLGNTGELFF.

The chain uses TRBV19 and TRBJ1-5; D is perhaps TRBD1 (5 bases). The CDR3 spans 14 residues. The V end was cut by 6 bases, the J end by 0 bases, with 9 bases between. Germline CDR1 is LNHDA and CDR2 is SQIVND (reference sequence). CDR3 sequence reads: CASRTGGSNQPQHF. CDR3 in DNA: TGTGCCAGTAGGACGGGGGGTAGCAATCAGCCCCAGCATTTT.